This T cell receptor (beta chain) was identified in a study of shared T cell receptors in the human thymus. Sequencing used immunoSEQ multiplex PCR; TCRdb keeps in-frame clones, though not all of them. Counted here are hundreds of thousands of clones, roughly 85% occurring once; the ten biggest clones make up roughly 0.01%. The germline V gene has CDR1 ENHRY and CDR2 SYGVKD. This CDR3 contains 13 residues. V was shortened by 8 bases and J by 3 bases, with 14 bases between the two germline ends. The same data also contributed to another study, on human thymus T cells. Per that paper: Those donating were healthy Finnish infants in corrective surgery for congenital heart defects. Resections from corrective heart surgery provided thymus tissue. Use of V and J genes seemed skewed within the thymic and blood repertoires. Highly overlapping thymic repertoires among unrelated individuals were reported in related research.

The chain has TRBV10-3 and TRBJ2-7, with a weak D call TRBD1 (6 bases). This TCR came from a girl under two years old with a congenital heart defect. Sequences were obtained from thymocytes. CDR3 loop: CAIGIRDNYEQYF. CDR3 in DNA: TGTGCCATCGGAATCCGGGACAACTACGAGCAGTACTTC.